What follows is one T cell receptor (beta chain) and its context. The data derive from a study of shared clonotypes between healthy human individuals. Germline V gene sequence: CDR1 SGHRS, CDR2 YFSETQ. The V and J ends lost 5 bases and 5 bases, in that order; junction bases with no gene match: 11. This CDR3 contains 15 residues. The protocol was immunoSEQ multiplex PCR, while the TCRdb copy is restricted to in-frame clones and leaves out a portion. The data show approximately 2.1 million clones, more than 85% seen once. The TCR was taken from a man aged 18 to 30 in good health. Some clones in this sample may be carry-over from other donors' samples. The chain combines TRBV5-1 with TRBJ2-3; 7 nucleotides agree with TRBD1. The sample consisted of naive CD4+ T cells from PBMCs. Documented subset: CD45RA+ positively selected. In DNA form, the CDR3 reads TGCGCCAGCAGAATGGGGGTGACAGGGATAGATACGCAGTATTTT. Encoded protein: CASRMGVTGIDTQYF.